This is a list of T cell receptor beta chains from one sample in a study of post-analysis software for immune sequencing data. From the PCR reads, TCRdb called clonotypes with MiXCR, one entry per CDR3 protein. The repertoire holds around 710,000 distinct CDR3 sequences, with roughly 50% as singletons. The sample taken for sequencing was blood. The receptors stem from a girl between 10 and 17 years old with multiple sclerosis. CDR3s include the opening cysteine and the closing phenylalanine or tryptophan. Fields, in order: CDR3 protein, V gene, clone size, J gene, CDR3 length. The size entry is marked missing in some rows and otherwise reads once, few, many or a size class.

CDR3 protein: CASSFRTSGLNNEQFF
V gene: TRBV5-5
clone size: NA
J gene: TRBJ2-1
CDR3 length: 16

CDR3 protein: CASSLGGTASQETQYF
V gene: TRBV7-8
clone size: NA
J gene: TRBJ2-5
CDR3 length: 16

CDR3 protein: CASSQTVIHTQYF
V gene: TRBV3-1
clone size: NA
J gene: TRBJ2-3
CDR3 length: 13

CDR3 protein: CASSQDLGGNRGEKLFF
V gene: TRBV4-1
clone size: few
J gene: TRBJ1-4
CDR3 length: 17

CDR3 protein: CSVCVDPGCSSPLHF
V gene: TRBV29-1
clone size: NA
J gene: TRBJ1-6
CDR3 length: 15

CDR3 protein: CATSGGTDTGELFF
V gene: TRBV15
clone size: few
J gene: TRBJ2-2
CDR3 length: 14

CDR3 protein: CASSERGFGNSPLHF
V gene: TRBV6-1
clone size: NA
J gene: TRBJ1-6
CDR3 length: 15

CDR3 protein: CASRLTSGRQETQYF
V gene: TRBV6-5
clone size: NA
J gene: TRBJ2-5
CDR3 length: 15

CDR3 protein: CASSPSMRLEQYF
V gene: TRBV6-1
clone size: few
J gene: TRBJ2-7
CDR3 length: 13

CDR3 protein: CASSLGGVLANSGANVLTF
V gene: TRBV5-1
clone size: many
J gene: TRBJ2-6
CDR3 length: 19

CDR3 protein: CASSQDIGTGRTQHF
V gene: TRBV4-1
clone size: NA
J gene: TRBJ1-5
CDR3 length: 15

CDR3 protein: CAIRSQREVQYEQYF
V gene: TRBV10-3
clone size: few
J gene: TRBJ2-7
CDR3 length: 15

CDR3 protein: CASSVGGGRDEKLFF
V gene: TRBV9
clone size: NA
J gene: TRBJ1-4
CDR3 length: 15

CDR3 protein: CASSANVGSSYEQYF
V gene: TRBV12-3/TRBV12-4
clone size: NA
J gene: TRBJ2-7
CDR3 length: 15

CDR3 protein: CASSLDRLAVYNEQFF
V gene: TRBV7-9
clone size: NA
J gene: TRBJ2-1
CDR3 length: 16

CDR3 protein: CASSPRRPMAQPQHF
V gene: TRBV12-3/TRBV12-4
clone size: NA
J gene: TRBJ1-5
CDR3 length: 15

CDR3 protein: CASSPSTVFSYNEQFF
V gene: TRBV28
clone size: few
J gene: TRBJ2-1
CDR3 length: 16

CDR3 protein: CSVSTTGADGYTF
V gene: TRBV29-1
clone size: few
J gene: TRBJ1-2
CDR3 length: 13

CDR3 protein: CASRMTAYNSPLHF
V gene: TRBV2
clone size: NA
J gene: TRBJ1-6
CDR3 length: 14

CDR3 protein: CASSYSKQLDGYTF
V gene: TRBV6-5
clone size: many
J gene: TRBJ1-2
CDR3 length: 14

CDR3 protein: CSARDRSGDYGYTF
V gene: TRBV20-1
clone size: NA
J gene: TRBJ1-2
CDR3 length: 14

CDR3 protein: CSANPGKHEQYF
V gene: TRBV20-1
clone size: NA
J gene: TRBJ2-7
CDR3 length: 12

CDR3 protein: CSAVALAGVSDTQYF
V gene: TRBV20-1
clone size: once
J gene: TRBJ2-3
CDR3 length: 15

CDR3 protein: CASSPQLGTDEQFF
V gene: TRBV7-2
clone size: NA
J gene: TRBJ2-1
CDR3 length: 14

CDR3 protein: CASSWAVSVQETQYF
V gene: TRBV7-9
clone size: NA
J gene: TRBJ2-5
CDR3 length: 15

CDR3 protein: CASRTSGSQETQYF
V gene: TRBV28
clone size: few
J gene: TRBJ2-5
CDR3 length: 14

CDR3 protein: CATSSNPGTRQATQYF
V gene: TRBV15
clone size: NA
J gene: TRBJ2-3
CDR3 length: 16

CDR3 protein: CASSPPPWDLRTVAYEQYF
V gene: TRBV7-2
clone size: NA
J gene: TRBJ2-7
CDR3 length: 19

CDR3 protein: CASSQDPSASGELFF
V gene: TRBV4-2
clone size: NA
J gene: TRBJ2-2
CDR3 length: 15

CDR3 protein: CASSFGQANTGELFF
V gene: TRBV12-3/TRBV12-4
clone size: NA
J gene: TRBJ2-2
CDR3 length: 15

CDR3 protein: CASSLNRGDTEAFF
V gene: TRBV7-2
clone size: NA
J gene: TRBJ1-1
CDR3 length: 14

CDR3 protein: CASSYTGGSSYEQYF
V gene: TRBV6-5
clone size: few
J gene: TRBJ2-7
CDR3 length: 15

CDR3 protein: CASRPDGPYNEQFF
V gene: TRBV12-3/TRBV12-4
clone size: few
J gene: TRBJ2-1
CDR3 length: 14

CDR3 protein: CSAPQGALREQYF
V gene: TRBV20-1
clone size: NA
J gene: TRBJ2-5
CDR3 length: 13

CDR3 protein: CASSSDRGPRHF
V gene: TRBV12-3/TRBV12-4
clone size: NA
J gene: TRBJ1-5
CDR3 length: 12

CDR3 protein: CASSYGLAGGPHEQYF
V gene: TRBV6-2/TRBV6-3
clone size: NA
J gene: TRBJ2-7
CDR3 length: 16

CDR3 protein: CSAPVGGSSYEQYF
V gene: TRBV20-1
clone size: few
J gene: TRBJ2-7
CDR3 length: 14

CDR3 protein: CASRPLTGHLTYEQYF
V gene: TRBV28
clone size: once
J gene: TRBJ2-7
CDR3 length: 16

CDR3 protein: CASSYLGLGGGNEQFF
V gene: TRBV6-5
clone size: few
J gene: TRBJ2-1
CDR3 length: 16

CDR3 protein: CASRRTGQTDTQYF
V gene: TRBV6-5
clone size: few
J gene: TRBJ2-3
CDR3 length: 14

CDR3 protein: CASSLRPELAKNIQYF
V gene: TRBV5-1
clone size: NA
J gene: TRBJ2-4
CDR3 length: 16

CDR3 protein: CASSVGTAYNSPLHF
V gene: TRBV6-6
clone size: NA
J gene: TRBJ1-6
CDR3 length: 15

CDR3 protein: CSARSSGSPRILTDTQYF
V gene: TRBV20-1
clone size: NA
J gene: TRBJ2-3
CDR3 length: 18

CDR3 protein: CASSDGRGLAAPKNIQYF
V gene: TRBV25-1
clone size: few
J gene: TRBJ2-4
CDR3 length: 18

CDR3 protein: CASSLLGPLNEQFF
V gene: TRBV4-1
clone size: few
J gene: TRBJ2-1
CDR3 length: 14

CDR3 protein: CASSYGGGKADYGYTF
V gene: TRBV7-9
clone size: once
J gene: TRBJ1-2
CDR3 length: 16

CDR3 protein: CASSPRVSGEQYF
V gene: TRBV9
clone size: NA
J gene: TRBJ2-7
CDR3 length: 13

CDR3 protein: CASSESGAAPSYNEQFF
V gene: TRBV6-1
clone size: NA
J gene: TRBJ2-1
CDR3 length: 17

CDR3 protein: CASSHGGSGGVGEQFF
V gene: TRBV7-9
clone size: few
J gene: TRBJ2-1
CDR3 length: 16

CDR3 protein: CSARLDTEAFF
V gene: TRBV20-1
clone size: NA
J gene: TRBJ1-1
CDR3 length: 11

CDR3 protein: CASSSGTGDHEQYF
V gene: TRBV5-1
clone size: few
J gene: NA
CDR3 length: 14

CDR3 protein: CASSVGQYNEQFF
V gene: TRBV9
clone size: NA
J gene: TRBJ2-1
CDR3 length: 13

CDR3 protein: CASSLVGRAGARPYTEAFF
V gene: TRBV5-6
clone size: few
J gene: TRBJ1-1
CDR3 length: 19

CDR3 protein: CSGGLGKETQYF
V gene: TRBV29-1
clone size: few
J gene: TRBJ2-5
CDR3 length: 12